This passage covers 20 T cell receptor beta chains from one sample sequenced in a study of spatial heterogeneity in lung cancer. Time point meaning: sample taken at primary tumor resection. Via MiXCR, TCRdb re-called the 5' RACE reads, giving one row per CDR3 protein. In the table there are 25,000 or so distinct CDR3 sequences, about 4.3% of which are singletons. This specimen was PBMCs, taken at surgery. These TCRs come from a male donor with early-stage non-small cell lung cancer.

This chain links TRBV24-1 with TRBJ2-3; 8 nucleotides line up with TRBD1. The trim removed 4 bases at V and 2 bases at J, leaving 7 bases unmatched. Germline V CDR1 and CDR2: KGHDR, SFDVKD. The CDR3 is 16 residues long. CDR3 region: CATSDNGQGPTDTQYF. In nucleotides, the CDR3 is TGTGCCACCAGTGACAATGGACAGGGTCCCACAGATACGCAGTATTTT.

This clonotype has a count of ten or more. This rearrangement joins TRBV12-3 or TRBV12-4 to TRBJ2-1; 8 nucleotides line up with TRBD1. This CDR3 comprises 14 residues. V lost 6 bases, J lost 8 bases, and 9 bases stayed unmatched. CDR3 sequence (DNA): TGTGCCAGCAGCGCACGGACAGGGACCCATGAGCAGTTCTTC. Translated, it gives CASSARTGTHEQFF.

This clonotype has at least ten counts. The chain employs TRBV9 and TRBJ1-6; D remains unclear. CDR3 length: 14 residues. From germline, CDR1 is SGDLS and CDR2 YYNGEE. The V end was cut by 1 base, the J end by 5 bases, with 7 bases between. The CDR3 DNA sequence: TGTGCCAGCAGCGTACGGTCAGATAATTCACCCCTCCACTTT. Amino acid sequence: CASSVRSDNSPLHF.

This clonotype came up many times. The chain carries TRBV7-9 and TRBJ1-3; D not certain. Trimming took 6 bases from V and 0 from J, leaving 9 bases between them. Germline V lookup: CDR1 SEHNR, CDR2 FQNEAQ (reference sequence). The length of the CDR3 is 14 residues. This chain's CDR3 is CASSPDISGNTIYF. DNA of the CDR3: TGTGCCAGCAGTCCCGACATCTCTGGAAACACCATATATTTT.

This clonotype has a count of ten or more. This CDR3 is CASSPPSHTGELFF. CDR3 in DNA: TGTGCCAGCAGTCCCCCTAGTCACACCGGGGAGCTGTTTTTT. This rearrangement joins TRBV12-3 or TRBV12-4 to TRBJ2-2; D unclear. The CDR3 has 14 residues. V was cut by 5 bases and J by 3 bases, with 10 bases left in between.

There are many counts of this clonotype. The rearrangement links TRBV27 to TRBJ1-4; no firm D call. The germline V gene encodes CDR1 MNHEY and CDR2 SMNVEV (reference sequence). Trimming left V 4 bases short and J 11 bases short, with 11 bases between. The CDR3 is 12 residues long. The CDR3 coding sequence is TGTGCCAGCAGTTCCCCTTCGGGGAAACTGTTTTTT. Protein sequence: CASSSPSGKLFF.

This clonotype was recorded at least ten times. V usage is TRBV29-1 and J usage is TRBJ2-2; tentatively, D is TRBD1 (6 bases). V was pared by 4 bases and J by 2 bases, with 11 bases between. Germline CDR1 is SQVTM and CDR2 is ANQGSEA. The CDR3 has 14 residues. CDR3 sequence (DNA): TGCAGCGTTGTCGGGACACCCAACACCGGGGAGCTGTTTTTT. This encodes CSVVGTPNTGELFF.

This clonotype showed up many times. The rearrangement links TRBV5-8 to TRBJ2-3, with 10 bases that match TRBD2. Per the germline V gene, CDR1 is SGHTS and CDR2 is YDEGEE. Trimming took 0 bases from V and 2 from J; bases not matched to a gene: 3. The CDR3 sequence is 16 residues long. CDR3 amino acids: CASSLGTSGITDTQYF. CDR3 DNA: TGTGCCAGCAGCTTGGGGACTAGCGGAATCACAGATACGCAGTATTTT.

This clonotype was counted many times. This chain connects TRBV7-2 to TRBJ2-7; 8 nucleotides match TRBD1. CDR3 length: 15 amino acids. With 5 bases clipped from V and 3 bases from J, the junction kept 9 bases outside the gene matches. The germline V gene encodes CDR1 SGHTA and CDR2 FQGNSA. The CDR3 DNA reads TGTGCCAGCAGCCACACGGCAGGGGGCGGCTACGAGCAGTACTTC. It specifies CASSHTAGGGYEQYF.

This clonotype was recorded many times. The chain links TRBV3-1 to TRBJ2-7; 12 nucleotides match TRBD2. V shed 1 base, J shed 4 bases, and the junction held 5 bases outside the gene matches. The CDR3 runs 16 residues. Per germline, CDR1 LGHDT and CDR2 YNNKEL (reference sequence). DNA of the CDR3: TGTGCCAGCAGCCAAGGTCCTAGCGGGGGGGTGTACGAGCAGTACTTC. Translating gives CASSQGPSGGVYEQYF.

This clonotype was detected ten times or more. The chain links TRBV3-1 to TRBJ2-7; D call uncertain. Germline CDR1 LGHDT, CDR2 YNNKEL (reference sequence). V was shortened by 2 bases and J by 3 bases, with 5 bases between the two germline ends. CDR3 size: 12 residues. Written as DNA, the CDR3 is TGTGCCAGCAGCCAAACGCTCTACGAGCAGTACTTC. This encodes CASSQTLYEQYF.

This clonotype turned up a few times. The chain employs TRBV7-2 and TRBJ2-5; D is unclear. CDR1 SGHTA and CDR2 FQGNSA come from the germline V gene. V dropped 2 bases and J dropped 4 bases, with 5 bases sitting between them. CDR3 size: 12 residues. CDR3: CASSLTRETQYF. The CDR3 DNA is TGTGCCAGCAGCTTAACCCGAGAGACCCAGTACTTC.

This clonotype was recorded many times. The CDR3 DNA sequence: TGTGCCAGCAGCTTGGGACAGGAATATGGCTACACCTTC. Protein: CASSLGQEYGYTF. The chain combines TRBV7-2 with TRBJ1-2; TRBD1 matches 8 bases. Germline values: CDR1 SGHTA, CDR2 FQGNSA. V was pared by 3 bases and J by 5 bases, with 2 bases of the junction left unmatched. This CDR3 is 13 amino acids long. The complete variable domain, with remaining parts taken from reference TRBV7-2 and TRBJ1-2, reads GAGVSQSPSNKVTEKGKDVELRCDPISGHTALYWYRQSLGQGLEFLIYFQGNSAPDKSGLPSDRFSAERTGGSVSTLTIQRTQQEDSAVYLCASSLGQEYGYTFGSGTRLTVV.

This clonotype was found many times. The chain is built from TRBV5-1 and TRBJ2-5, with TRBD2 matching 11 bases. The V segment lost 3 bases and the J segment 4 bases; nucleotides outside the gene matches: 8. Germline CDR1 is SGHRS and CDR2 is YFSETQ. This CDR3 is 16 amino acids long. The CDR3 here is CASSSGLAAGRETQYF. In DNA, the CDR3 is TGCGCCAGCAGCTCGGGACTAGCGGCGGGGAGAGAGACCCAGTACTTC.

The sample holds a few counts of this clonotype. The rearrangement uses TRBV9 and TRBJ2-2; 7 nucleotides agree with TRBD1. The CDR3 spans 17 residues. Germline lookup yields CDR1 SGDLS and CDR2 YYNGEE. The V and J ends lost 4 bases and 0 bases, in that order; junction bases with no gene match: 9. In DNA form, the CDR3 reads TGTGCCAGCAGCCTCAAAGGGGGCGGCGCGAACACCGGGGAGCTGTTTTTT. Translating gives CASSLKGGGANTGELFF.

This clonotype was recorded many times. The rearrangement uses TRBV6-5 and TRBJ2-1; D remains unclear. Germline CDR1 and CDR2: MNHEY and SVGAGI. Trimming took 5 bases from V and 0 from J, leaving 17 bases between them. This CDR3 spans 17 amino acids. The CDR3 DNA is TGTGCCAGCAGTCCCTATCTAACGGTGAGCTCCTACAATGAGCAGTTCTTC. It is translated as CASSPYLTVSSYNEQFF.

In its sample, this clonotype was seen many times. This chain joins TRBV11-2 and TRBJ1-1, with D unresolved. The germline gives CDR1 SGHAT, CDR2 FQNNGV. CDR3 length equals 13 residues. With 5 bases removed from V and 1 base from J, the gap between germline ends came to 8 bases. The DNA for the CDR3 is TGTGCCAGCAGCCCACCGGGGAACACTGAAGCTTTCTTT. This encodes CASSPPGNTEAFF.

This clonotype was picked up many times. Relative to the germline gene, one junction end is altered; a read error may explain this. V gene TRBV11-2 combines with J gene TRBJ2-5, with TRBD1 matching over 9 bases. The CDR3 is made up of 11 amino acids. Per germline, CDR1 SGHAT and CDR2 FQNNGV. The CDR3 loop is CASSLWDRVNF. The CDR3 bases are TGTGCCAGCAGCTTGTGGGACAGGGTAAACTTC.

This clonotype was counted ten times or more. The gene calls are TRBV6-2 or TRBV6-3 and TRBJ1-5, with unresolved D. Germline V gene data show CDR1 as MNHEY and CDR2 as SVGEGT. CDR3 length: 13 residues. V gave up 8 bases and J gave up 5 bases, with 13 bases separating them. The CDR3 spells CASQPWEDQPQHF. In nucleotides, the CDR3 is TGTGCCAGCCAACCTTGGGAGGATCAGCCCCAGCATTTT.

This clonotype was observed at least ten times. J is TRBJ2-1 and V is TRBV15; the D gene is possibly TRBD1 (6 bases). V was shortened by 3 bases and J by 0 bases, with 12 bases between the two germline ends. CDR3 length: 16 residues. Germline values: CDR1 LNHNV, CDR2 YYDKDF (reference sequence). Written as DNA, the CDR3 is TGTGCCACCAGCAGCGGGACAACAAGCTCCTACAATGAGCAGTTCTTC. Its protein product is CATSSGTTSSYNEQFF.